The 21 T cell receptor beta chains given below trace back to one sample, sequenced in a study of CD8 T cells in Susac syndrome. Random hexamers were used to reverse transcribe 0.5 to 1 ug of RNA. Each CDR3 protein gets one entry after TCRdb re-called the immunoSEQ multiplex PCR reads with MiXCR. Here the sample spans about 120,000 distinct CDR3 sequences, just under 95% being singletons. Sequencing was done on a sample of CD4+ T cells from PBMCs. The receptors derive from a human donor with multiple sclerosis.

This rearrangement joins TRBV28 to TRBJ2-5, with 7 bases fitting TRBD2. Germline CDR1 reads MDHEN; CDR2 reads SYDVKM. V gave up 6 bases and J gave up 5 bases; unmatched junction bases: 12. The CDR3 extends over 15 amino acids. The CDR3 protein is CASSPRDYRMETQYF. Written as DNA, the CDR3 is TGTGCCAGCAGCCCTAGGGACTACCGAATGGAGACCCAGTACTTC.

The chain is built from TRBV13 and TRBJ2-2; TRBD2 matches 9 bases. CDR3 size: 15 residues. Germline V gene data show CDR1 as PRHDT and CDR2 as FYEKMQ (reference sequence). After removal of 5 bases from V and 0 bases from J, the junction contained 1 base not matched to a gene. The chain's CDR3 is CASSVAGANTGELFF. CDR3 in DNA: TGTGCCAGCAGCGTAGCGGGGGCGAACACCGGGGAGCTGTTTTTT.

The chain employs TRBV5-1 and TRBJ1-1, with 7 bases that match TRBD1. After removal of 4 bases from V and 4 bases from J, the junction contained 7 bases not matched to a gene. The CDR3 consists of 14 residues. CDR1 and CDR2 (germline): SGHRS, YFSETQ. The CDR3 loop is CASSVGTASTEAFF. In DNA, the CDR3 is TGCGCCAGCAGCGTCGGGACAGCAAGCACTGAAGCTTTCTTT.

CDR3 amino acids: CSVATDPNQPQHF. In nucleotides, the CDR3 is TGCAGCGTAGCGACAGACCCCAATCAGCCCCAGCATTTT. The chain employs TRBV29-1 and TRBJ1-5, with a tentative D call TRBD1 (5 bases). Deletions cut 6 bases from V and 3 bases from J, with 12 bases between. Germline assignment: CDR1 SQVTM and CDR2 ANQGSEA. CDR3 length: 13 amino acids.

This clonotype was seen only once. The chain recombines TRBV30 with TRBJ1-1; D is uncertain. The germline V and J ends were trimmed by 8 bases and 3 bases, with 10 bases remaining between them. There are 11 residues in the CDR3. CDR1 and CDR2 (germline): GTSNPN, SVGIG (reference sequence). As DNA, the CDR3 is TGTGCCGAAAAACGGCACACTGAAGCTTTCTTT. It is translated as CAEKRHTEAFF.

The chain has TRBV7-9 and TRBJ1-3; 7 positions agree with TRBD1. V lost 4 bases and J lost 2; bases outside the gene matches: 5. Germline V CDR1 and CDR2: SEHNR, FQNEAQ (reference sequence). CDR3 length: 15 residues. The CDR3 DNA sequence: TGTGCCAGCAGCTCCAGAGGACAGGCTGGAAACACCATATATTTT. It specifies CASSSRGQAGNTIYF.

This clonotype appeared once. The chain employs TRBV29-1 and TRBJ2-1; no clear D. Trimming shortened V by 4 bases and J by 3 bases, and 16 bases separated the two germline ends. The CDR3 length is 15 residues. Germline V lookup: CDR1 SQVTM, CDR2 ANQGSEA. The CDR3 loop is CSVARETRGYNEQFF. CDR3 DNA: TGCAGCGTTGCAAGGGAAACCCGAGGCTACAATGAGCAGTTCTTC.

This clonotype has just one count. The chain couples TRBV19 to TRBJ1-1; D is uncertain. This CDR3 comprises 12 residues. Germline lookup yields CDR1 LNHDA and CDR2 SQIVND (reference sequence). V was pared by 7 bases and J by 1 base, with 7 bases between. CDR3 in DNA: TGTGCCAGTACCCTTTGGAACACTGAAGCTTTCTTT. Its translation: CASTLWNTEAFF.

The gene calls are TRBV6-1 and TRBJ2-6, with D perhaps matching TRBD2 (6 bases). The CDR3 runs 14 residues. The V gene's germline CDR1 is MNHNS and CDR2 SASEGT. V lost 3 bases and J 5 bases, leaving 8 bases between the germline ends. This CDR3 reads CASSDRDWANVLTF. The CDR3 coding sequence is TGTGCCAGCAGTGACAGGGACTGGGCCAACGTCCTGACTTTC.

The chain carries TRBV7-6 and TRBJ2-6, with a weak D call TRBD1 (5 bases). The CDR3 consists of 19 residues. CDR1 is SGHVS and CDR2 is FNYEAQ in the germline V gene. The ends were cut back, 1 base at V and 2 bases at J, with 18 bases in the middle. Written as DNA, the CDR3 is TGTGCCAGCAGCTTAGACAGCAGGGTTGGGGATACTGGGGCCAACGTCCTGACTTTC. Translating it yields CASSLDSRVGDTGANVLTF.

The chain links TRBV9 to TRBJ2-5; D ambiguous. CDR3 length: 13 residues. Trimming pared 4 bases from V and 4 bases from J, leaving 11 bases between. Germline CDR1 reads SGDLS; CDR2 reads YYNGEE. DNA for the CDR3: TGTGCCAGCAGCCCCCGGGTAGCAGAGACCCAGTACTTC. The encoded protein is CASSPRVAETQYF.

The chain combines TRBV20-1 with TRBJ2-7, with D possibly TRBD2 on 5 matching bases. V was clipped by 6 bases and J by 3 bases, with 18 bases between them. Germline V lookup: CDR1 DFQATT, CDR2 SNEGSKA (reference sequence). The CDR3 covers 14 residues. This chain's CDR3 is CSARGLSVGYEQYF. DNA of the CDR3: TGCAGTGCCCGAGGGTTGAGTGTCGGCTACGAGCAGTACTTC.

The chain couples TRBV29-1 to TRBJ2-1; 9 bases are a match to TRBD2. Germline V lookup: CDR1 SQVTM, CDR2 ANQGSEA. The CDR3 length is 17 residues. After removal of 2 bases from V and 8 bases from J, the junction contained 16 bases not matched to a gene. Here the CDR3 reads CSVEPQGRGGRLDEQFF. Written as DNA, the CDR3 is TGCAGCGTTGAACCGCAGGGGCGGGGGGGCCGATTGGATGAGCAGTTCTTC.

CDR3: CASSPNDGGIGEKLFF. CDR3 coding DNA: TGTGCCAGCTCACCTAATGATGGGGGGATTGGTGAAAAACTGTTTTTT. The chain joins TRBV18 to TRBJ1-4; TRBD1 might be the D (5 bases). Germline CDR1 and CDR2: KGHSH and LQKENI. The CDR3 loop spans 16 amino acids. The V gene lost 3 bases and the J gene lost 7 bases, with 18 bases spanning the gap.

The sample holds one count of this clonotype. The chain carries TRBV3-1 and TRBJ1-5; no reliable D call. CDR3 length: 15 amino acids. V lost 0 bases and J lost 4, with 10 bases in between. Germline CDR1 reads LGHDT; CDR2 reads YNNKEL (reference sequence). CDR3 residues: CASSQDRRQNQPQHF. CDR3 DNA sequence: TGTGCCAGCAGCCAAGATCGGCGTCAAAATCAGCCCCAGCATTTT.

This chain connects TRBV6-1 to TRBJ2-7; D uncertain. V lost 3 bases, J lost 4 bases, and 7 bases lay in between. Germline CDR1 is MNHNS and CDR2 is SASEGT. This CDR3 has 12 amino acids. Here the CDR3 DNA reads TGTGCCAGCAGTGACAGGATTTACGAGCAGTACTTC. Protein: CASSDRIYEQYF.

The chain has TRBV5-1 and TRBJ1-2; D is unresolved. Germline lookup yields CDR1 SGHRS and CDR2 YFSETQ. The CDR3 sequence is 13 residues long. Between the trimmed V and J ends, which lost 0 bases and 7 bases, there was a span of 10 bases. The CDR3 loop is CASSLAARSGYTF. The DNA for the CDR3 is TGCGCCAGCAGCTTGGCCGCAAGAAGTGGCTACACCTTC.

V usage is TRBV6-2 or TRBV6-3 and J usage is TRBJ2-3; D remains ambiguous. Trimming cost V 4 bases and J 7 bases, with 6 bases left between them. Germline V gene sequence: CDR1 MNHEY, CDR2 SVGEGT. This CDR3 has 11 residues. CDR3 sequence: CASSSFNTQYF. CDR3 coding DNA: TGTGCCAGCAGTTCATTCAATACGCAGTATTTT.

The V call is TRBV30, the J call TRBJ1-3, with unresolved D. V dropped 0 bases and J dropped 0 bases, with 9 bases sitting between them. The CDR3 totals 15 residues. CDR1 and CDR2 from the germline V gene are GTSNPN and SVGIG (reference sequence). The CDR3 sequence: CAWSVSGSSGNTIYF. The DNA for the CDR3 is TGTGCCTGGAGTGTTTCCGGGAGCTCTGGAAACACCATATATTTT.

This chain connects TRBV28 to TRBJ1-5, with a weak D call TRBD1 (5 bases). The ends were cut back, 6 bases at V and 6 bases at J, with 21 bases in the middle. Germline V gives CDR1 MDHEN, CDR2 SYDVKM. The CDR3 has 16 amino acids. As DNA, the CDR3 is TGTGCCAGCAGCTGGGGGAAACGGGGGAAGGGTCAGCCCCAGCATTTT. Its protein is CASSWGKRGKGQPQHF.

The chain carries TRBV20-1 and TRBJ1-2, with D perhaps matching TRBD1 (5 bases). Germline values: CDR1 DFQATT, CDR2 SNEGSKA (reference sequence). The CDR3 has 15 amino acids. The germline V and J ends were trimmed by 2 bases and 7 bases, with 20 bases remaining between them. CDR3 DNA: TGCAGTGCTAGAAGGACTGGCCGTCTGGGGCCTGGCTACACCTTC. Protein sequence: CSARRTGRLGPGYTF.